The 14 T cell receptor beta chains below were found in one sample sequenced in a study of blood T cell repertoires in COVID-19. Generated by immunoSEQ multiplex PCR, the TCRdb table keeps only in-frame clones and is missing some. In the table there are approximately 200,000 clones, 80% to 90% of which are singletons. The sequenced sample consisted of peripheral blood. The receptor set was obtained from a middle-aged man who had recovered from COVID-19.

The CDR3: CAWSSSGNSYNEQFF. The CDR3 DNA follows: TGTGCCTGGAGTTCTAGCGGAAACTCCTACAATGAGCAGTTCTTC. The chain links TRBV30 to TRBJ2-1; 7 bases are a match to TRBD2. CDR1 and CDR2 (germline): GTSNPN, SVGIG (reference sequence). The CDR3 totals 15 residues. Trimming removed 2 bases from V and 0 bases from J; junction bases left unmatched: 4.

This chain joins TRBV6-5 and TRBJ2-2; 7 bases are shared with TRBD2. This CDR3 contains 14 residues. Germline V lookup: CDR1 MNHEY, CDR2 SVGAGI. Losses at the gene ends were 8 bases for V and 4 bases for J; bases not matched to a gene: 7. CDR3 region: CASRGGFLTGELFF. CDR3 bases: TGTGCCAGCCGGGGAGGGTTTCTCACCGGGGAGCTGTTTTTT.

Only one count was recorded for this clone. The genes are TRBV18 and TRBJ1-1; D might be TRBD1 (6 bases). Trimming removed 3 bases from V and 2 bases from J, with 16 bases in between. CDR1 is KGHSH, CDR2 LQKENI, per germline. The CDR3 is 16 residues long. The CDR3 sequence is CASSPIAGTLNTEAFF. The CDR3 DNA reads TGTGCCAGCTCACCCATCGCCGGGACACTTAACACTGAAGCTTTCTTT.

The chain links TRBV20-1 to TRBJ2-2, with 8 bases that match TRBD1. CDR3 length equals 12 residues. In germline, CDR1 is DFQATT, CDR2 SNEGSKA (reference sequence). V was pared by 3 bases and J by 10 bases, with 4 bases of the junction left unmatched. CDR3 residues: CSASAGGMELFF. CDR3 nucleotides: TGCAGTGCTAGTGCAGGGGGCATGGAGCTGTTTTTT.

The rearrangement joins TRBV7-2 to TRBJ2-2; TRBD2 matches at 11 bases. J gave up 5 bases and V 5 bases, and 10 bases lay outside the gene matches. This CDR3 has 17 residues. Per the germline V gene, CDR1 is SGHTA and CDR2 is FQGNSA. The CDR3, as DNA: TGTGCCAGCAGCCATGCAGGGCTAGCGGGAGGAACCGGGGAGCTGTTTTTT. As protein: CASSHAGLAGGTGELFF.

The chain is built from TRBV7-9 and TRBJ2-1; 10 positions match TRBD1. The CDR3 contains 14 residues. Trimming took 6 bases from V and 5 from J; bases not matched to a gene: 4. The germline V gene encodes CDR1 SEHNR and CDR2 FQNEAQ (reference sequence). The CDR3 nucleotides are TGTGCCAGCAGGGGGACAGGGGCCAACAATGAGCAGTTCTTC. Translated, it gives CASRGTGANNEQFF.

The chain joins TRBV6-5 to TRBJ2-7, with 10 positions matching TRBD1. This CDR3 has 14 residues. Germline assignment: CDR1 MNHEY and CDR2 SVGAGI. V lost 4 bases to trimming and J lost 4 bases; unmatched junction nucleotides: 4. CDR3 nucleotide sequence: TGTGCCAGCAGTTCCGGGACAGGGGTGTACGAGCAGTACTTC. Amino acids: CASSSGTGVYEQYF.

The V call is TRBV29-1, the J call TRBJ2-3; 11 bases are shared with TRBD1. The CDR3 runs to 15 residues. V lost 3 bases to trimming and J lost 2 bases; unmatched junction nucleotides: 4. CDR1 SQVTM and CDR2 ANQGSEA come from the germline V gene. The DNA of the CDR3 is TGCAGCGTTGAGGACAGGGGGCGCGTCACAGATACGCAGTATTTT. Translated: CSVEDRGRVTDTQYF.

This clone was detected once. V usage is TRBV5-1 and J usage is TRBJ2-7, with TRBD1 identical over 8 bases. With V trimmed by 2 bases and J by 2 bases, 6 bases remained unmatched. Germline V gene lookup returns CDR1 SGHRS and CDR2 YFSETQ. This CDR3 has 15 residues. The DNA of the CDR3 is TGCGCCAGCAGCTTTCTGACAGGGGATCCCTACGAGCAGTACTTC. The encoded protein is CASSFLTGDPYEQYF.

The rearrangement links TRBV7-9 to TRBJ2-7, with TRBD1 as a possible D gene (6 bases). CDR1 SEHNR and CDR2 FQNEAQ come from the germline V gene (reference sequence). The CDR3 consists of 15 residues. Trimming left V 3 bases short and J 2 bases short, with 14 bases between. CDR3 sequence: CASSFAGAGPYEQYF. DNA of the CDR3: TGTGCCAGCAGCTTTGCAGGGGCCGGCCCCTACGAGCAGTACTTC.

The genes are TRBV5-1 and TRBJ2-1; D unresolved. Germline V gene sequence: CDR1 SGHRS, CDR2 YFSETQ. The V end was cut by 0 bases, the J end by 5 bases, with 9 bases between. The CDR3 contains 14 residues. As DNA, the CDR3 is TGCGCCAGCAGCTTGGGACAAGTCAACAATGAGCAGTTCTTC. Its protein is CASSLGQVNNEQFF.

In its sample, this clone was seen once. This chain joins TRBV7-8 and TRBJ2-3; D may be TRBD2 (5 bases). V was shortened by 7 bases and J by 7 bases, with 21 bases between the two germline ends. CDR3 length equals 15 residues. Germline assignment: CDR1 SGHVS and CDR2 FQNEAQ. The CDR3: CASTAHGGSTNTQYF. For the CDR3, the DNA is TGTGCCAGCACCGCCCATGGAGGTTCTACCAATACGCAGTATTTT.

This chain connects TRBV28 to TRBJ2-7, with 7 nucleotides matching TRBD1. Germline loops: CDR1 MDHEN, CDR2 SYDVKM. With 6 bases clipped from V and 3 bases from J, the junction kept 8 bases outside the gene matches. The CDR3 sequence is 14 residues long. In DNA, the CDR3 is TGTGCCAGCAGGCAGGGGGTATCAGACTACGAGCAGTACTTC. It yields the protein CASRQGVSDYEQYF.

The chain carries TRBV10-3 and TRBJ1-5, with TRBD1 matching over 7 bases. There are 13 residues in the CDR3. J gave up 4 bases and V 6 bases, and 3 bases lay outside the gene matches. Per the germline V gene, CDR1 is ENHRY and CDR2 is SYGVKD. The DNA for the CDR3 is TGTGCCATCAGCCTACAGGGGAATCAGCCCCAGCATTTT. Protein product: CAISLQGNQPQHF.